The 14 T cell receptor beta chains presented below share a single source sample, sequenced in a study of blood T cell repertoires in COVID-19. Produced via immunoSEQ multiplex PCR; TCRdb's table is partial and in-frame only. The table includes approximately 240,000 clones, approximately 83% detected once. Source material: peripheral blood. These receptors were taken from a woman aged 25 to 45 with COVID-19, enrolled during active disease.

The V call is TRBV19, the J call TRBJ2-6, with 9 bases that match TRBD1. The CDR3 length is 17 residues. CDR1 LNHDA and CDR2 SQIVND come from the germline V gene (reference sequence). V shed 2 bases, J shed 1 base, and the junction held 3 bases outside the gene matches. In DNA, the CDR3 is TGTGCCAGTAGTATACCCGGACAGGGGTCTGGGGCCAACGTCCTGACTTTC. Translation: CASSIPGQGSGANVLTF. The variable domain in full, completed from reference TRBV19 and TRBJ2-6, reads DGGITQSPKYLFRKEGQNVTLSCEQNLNHDAMYWYRQDPGQGLRLIYYSQIVNDFQKGDIAEGYSVSREKKESFPLTVTSAQKNPTAFYLCASSIPGQGSGANVLTFGAGSRLTVL.

The chain recombines TRBV18 with TRBJ1-2, with 7 bases aligning to TRBD1. Germline-derived CDR1 and CDR2 are KGHSH and LQKENI. Trimming cost V 2 bases and J 8 bases; bases outside gene matches: 11. The CDR3 runs 15 residues. This CDR3 is CASSPEGAGYIGYTF. CDR3 coding DNA: TGTGCCAGCTCACCAGAGGGGGCGGGATATATCGGCTACACCTTC.

V usage is TRBV5-4 and J usage is TRBJ2-2; no reliable D call. The CDR3 runs to 13 residues. V lost 0 bases to trimming and J lost 4 bases, with 4 bases between them. From germline, CDR1 is SGHNT and CDR2 YYREEE (reference sequence). CDR3: CASSLDRTGELFF. The CDR3 region has the DNA TGTGCCAGCAGCTTGGATCGCACCGGGGAGCTGTTTTTT.

J is TRBJ1-5 and V is TRBV28, with 8 bases identical to TRBD1. Per germline, CDR1 MDHEN and CDR2 SYDVKM. The CDR3 spans 16 residues. After removal of 4 bases from V and 1 base from J, the junction contained 6 bases not matched to a gene. The CDR3 region has the DNA TGTGCCAGCAGTTCTTACAGGGGGTCGAGCAATCAGCCCCAGCATTTT. Residues: CASSSYRGSSNQPQHF.

The V call is TRBV29-1, the J call TRBJ1-2; 7 bases line up with TRBD1. Germline CDR1 is SQVTM and CDR2 is ANQGSEA. Trimming cost V 6 bases and J 7 bases; bases outside gene matches: 8. CDR3 length: 12 amino acids. This chain's CDR3 is CSVGTARGGYTF. The CDR3 nucleotides are TGCAGCGTGGGGACAGCCAGGGGTGGCTACACCTTC.

The CDR3 protein is CASSSGGGAETQYF. The CDR3 bases are TGTGCCAGCTCATCCGGTGGAGGTGCGGAGACCCAGTACTTC. V is TRBV18 and J is TRBJ2-5; perhaps TRBD2 as D (5 bases). Trimming stripped 5 bases from V and 5 bases from J, with 15 bases between. Germline CDR1 is KGHSH and CDR2 is LQKENI. This CDR3 has 14 amino acids.

The gene calls are TRBV30 and TRBJ2-3; TRBD1 matches at 8 bases. V lost 1 base to trimming and J lost 3 bases; unmatched junction nucleotides: 0. Germline V gene sequence: CDR1 GTSNPN, CDR2 SVGIG (reference sequence). The CDR3 runs to 13 residues. The CDR3 coding sequence is TGTGCCTGGAGTGGGGACAGGACAGATACGCAGTATTTT. As protein: CAWSGDRTDTQYF.

The rearrangement uses TRBV28 and TRBJ1-2; 7 bases are a match to TRBD1. Germline values: CDR1 MDHEN, CDR2 SYDVKM. V dropped 6 bases and J dropped 7; count of bases not matched to a gene: 11. The CDR3 loop spans 14 amino acids. CDR3 sequence reads: CASSTPGQRGGYTF. The CDR3 nucleotides are TGTGCCAGCAGCACGCCGGGACAGAGGGGTGGCTACACCTTC.

This chain links TRBV19 with TRBJ2-6; D is unresolved. Trimming took off 1 base at V and 0 bases at J, with 7 bases between the two ends. The germline gives CDR1 LNHDA, CDR2 SQIVND (reference sequence). The CDR3 is 16 residues long. The CDR3 spells CASSIGARSGANVLTF. CDR3 bases: TGTGCCAGTAGTATAGGGGCTCGCTCTGGGGCCAACGTCCTGACTTTC.

This chain links TRBV19 with TRBJ1-1, with a possible D match to TRBD1 (5 bases). The germline V gene encodes CDR1 LNHDA and CDR2 SQIVND (reference sequence). V lost 3 bases, J lost 3 bases, and 11 bases lay in between. This CDR3 has 14 residues. The CDR3 bases are TGTGCCAGTAGTATGATGGGGGGGGACACTGAAGCTTTCTTT. Protein sequence: CASSMMGGDTEAFF.

This clone was found once. DNA of the CDR3: TGTGCCAGCAGCACGGGACTAGCGGGAGGGCTTGACGAGCAGTACTTC. Translated: CASSTGLAGGLDEQYF. The J gene is TRBJ2-7, the V gene TRBV7-9; 16 bases fit TRBD2. Losses at the gene ends were 5 bases for V and 5 bases for J; bases not matched to a gene: 6. The germline V gene has CDR1 SEHNR and CDR2 FQNEAQ (reference sequence). The CDR3 loop spans 16 amino acids.

The chain combines TRBV6-5 with TRBJ1-1, with 7 bases lining up with TRBD1. Germline-derived CDR1 and CDR2 are MNHEY and SVGAGI. There are 15 residues in the CDR3. After removal of 5 bases from V and 7 bases from J, the junction contained 13 bases not matched to a gene. The CDR3 DNA reads as TGTGCCAGCAGTCCCCTCCCGGCAGGGGGGAGTGAAGCTTTCTTT. Protein sequence: CASSPLPAGGSEAFF.

The sample holds one count of this clone. A junction boundary mismatches the germline segment, possibly from a read error. The rearrangement uses TRBV5-5 and TRBJ1-4; D is undetermined. The CDR3 loop spans 12 amino acids. Germline V gene sequence: CDR1 SGHKS, CDR2 YYEKEE (reference sequence). CDR3 sequence (DNA): TGTGCCAGCAGCTCATCAATACCGGGAGTCACTTTT. This encodes CASSSSIPGVTF.

V and J are TRBV10-3 and TRBJ1-3, with a tentative D call TRBD1 (5 bases). From germline, CDR1 is ENHRY and CDR2 SYGVKD. This CDR3 spans 13 amino acids. Trimming took off 6 bases at V and 2 bases at J, with 8 bases between the two ends. The CDR3 here is CAISPGTGNTIYF. The CDR3 DNA is TGTGCCATCAGCCCAGGGACTGGAAACACCATATATTTT.